Listed here is a single TCR beta chain. The V and J ends lost 4 bases and 0 bases respectively, with 12 bases between them. Germline loops: CDR1 LNHDA, CDR2 SQIVND (reference sequence). The CDR3 runs to 15 residues. This sample stems from a study of blood T cell repertoires in COVID-19. How the authors handled the data: It was from reference gene primer amplification that nucleated cell counts were estimated. The data were produced by immunoSEQ multiplex PCR, yet TCRdb's version contains in-frame clones alone and is incomplete. The DNA was the basis for D and trimming; V, J and clone size are from that table. The data contain about 210,000 clones, 86% of them singletons.

The chain carries TRBV19 and TRBJ1-1; D is possibly TRBD1 (5 bases). The sequence was obtained from a woman in her 70s with acute or convalescent COVID-19. The sample comprised peripheral blood. The CDR3 loop reads CASSRGGNLNTEAFF. DNA for the CDR3: TGTGCCAGTAGTAGGGGGGGGAACTTGAACACTGAAGCTTTCTTT.